A selection of T cell receptor beta chains follows, all from one sample in a study of blood T cell repertoires in COVID-19. Method: immunoSEQ multiplex PCR; TCRdb's copy keeps in-frame clones and lacks some. The table shows 160,000 or so clones, with approximately 80% occurring only once. Material for sequencing was peripheral blood. These receptors all come from a human donor in a cohort sampled during active COVID-19. CDR3s leave out the opening cysteine and the closing phenylalanine or tryptophan. Rows may omit the clone size; those that give it use once, few, many or a size class.

clone_size	j_call	v_call	cdr3_length	cdr3_aa
once	TRBJ2-7	TRBV2	11	ASSDSRAGEQY
-	TRBJ2-5	TRBV20-1	9	SAIRQETQY
-	TRBJ2-3	TRBV7-7	14	ASSLGTSGSADTQY
-	TRBJ1-2	TRBV9	14	ASSVASAGAAYGYT
-	TRBJ2-7	TRBV15	14	ATSRDSGTGGDEQY
-	TRBJ1-6	TRBV5-1	14	ASSLQGDAYNSPLH
-	TRBJ1-6	TRBV20-1	14	SASETGSSYNSPLH
-	TRBJ1-1	TRBV24-1	11	ATPRGADTEAF
-	TRBJ2-5	TRBV28	13	ASTPPGRPGETQY
-	TRBJ1-2	TRBV7-9	11	ASSLDRDYGYT
-	TRBJ1-1	TRBV27	13	ASSPAGGSDTEAF
once	TRBJ1-1	TRBV6-5	11	ASSEHMNTEAF
-	TRBJ1-2	TRBV7-8	13	ASSPATGGSAGYT
-	TRBJ1-2	TRBV7-3	11	ASSSGPGDGYT
-	TRBJ1-1	TRBV7-8	13	ASRGSGSPNTEAF
-	TRBJ2-6	TRBV6-5	13	ASSYYRAGANVLT
few	TRBJ1-3	TRBV5-6	12	ASSLRGQGNTIY
-	TRBJ2-2	TRBV3-1/TRBV3-2	13	ASSLGDRVSGELF
-	TRBJ2-7	TRBV5-4	11	ASSITGGDEQY
once	TRBJ1-1	TRBV6-5	12	ASSLGGVDTEAF
-	TRBJ1-5	TRBV6-2/TRBV6-3	15	ASSKMNLGQINQPQH
-	TRBJ1-4	TRBV19	12	ASSSLRGLEKLF
few	TRBJ1-5	TRBV19	14	ASTPPRTGKDQPQH
-	TRBJ2-7	TRBV11-3	12	ASSSSGPSYEQY
-	TRBJ2-3	TRBV19	13	ASTELAGAADTQY
-	TRBJ2-6	TRBV28	13	ASRRQLTGANVLT
-	TRBJ2-7	TRBV9	14	ASSAPAGGGPHEQY
-	TRBJ1-1	TRBV7-2	14	ASSPLFGALGPEAF
-	TRBJ2-7	TRBV21-1	12	ASPQLAGTYEQY
-	TRBJ1-1	TRBV4-1	13	ASGTREGMNTEAF
-	TRBJ1-2	TRBV19	11	ASRYGTGFGYT
-	TRBJ2-7	TRBV13	13	ASSLGGLGPYEQY
-	TRBJ1-2	TRBV28	10	ASSSRVDGYT
-	TRBJ1-2	TRBV4-1	15	ASSQDPRAGGGYGYT
once	TRBJ2-7	TRBV2	13	ASRATRGLTYEQY
-	TRBJ1-5	TRBV19	12	ASSNRLEDQPQH
-	TRBJ1-5	TRBV10-3	12	AISEAGFNQPQH
-	TRBJ1-2	TRBV9	12	ASSVAFDSYGYT
-	TRBJ2-6	TRBV6-2/TRBV6-3	14	ASSSLRGGGANVLT
-	TRBJ1-2	TRBV5-1	12	ASSPDPRGDGYT
few	TRBJ1-5	TRBV2	13	ASRGTGMVSQPQH
-	TRBJ1-5	TRBV7-2	14	ASSLGGGEGNQPQH
-	TRBJ1-1	TRBV10-1	11	AAQGQANTEAF
-	TRBJ2-7	TRBV4-1	12	ASSQGRAGYEQY
-	TRBJ2-1	TRBV11-1	13	ASSLGLAVYNEQF
-	TRBJ1-2	TRBV18	12	ASSEGQGGGGYT
-	TRBJ2-7	TRBV18	10	ASSPPADEQY
-	TRBJ2-7	TRBV15	13	ATSRDHEGAGEQY
-	TRBJ1-2	TRBV27	12	ASSFLQANYGYT
once	TRBJ1-2	TRBV5-1	12	ASSPEGVGYGYT
-	TRBJ2-7	TRBV5-4	12	ASSLVGQSYEQY
-	TRBJ2-1	TRBV19	13	ASTLRTGLYNEQF
-	TRBJ2-7	TRBV9	12	ASSVVATGGEQY